This T cell receptor beta chain was recovered during a study of radiation and T cells in renal cell carcinoma. This sample's time point: blood 2 weeks post-SBRT. As for treatment: 15 Gy SBRT to primary tumor, nephrectomy 4 weeks later. V was shortened by 4 bases and J by 0 bases, with 5 bases between the two germline ends. CDR3 length: 14 residues. Germline CDR1 is SGHNT and CDR2 is YYREEE (reference sequence). Here immunoSEQ multiplex PCR was the method, and the copy in TCRdb shows in-frame clones only, minus some. The profile shows more than 150,000 clones, roughly 89% of them singletons. Here the sequenced sample was blood, taken from a patient whose treatment included radiotherapy and nephrectomy. The chain is built from TRBV5-4 and TRBJ2-6, with D unresolved. This clonotype originated in a woman aged 50 to 60 with renal cell carcinoma. The CDR3 spells CASSANSGANVLTF. For the CDR3, the DNA is TGTGCCAGCAGCGCCAACTCTGGGGCCAACGTCCTGACTTTC.